This TCR beta chain was identified during a study of T cells in tuberculosis. Comment on this clone: What it binds is unknown.

Findings and limits, study-wide: Active tuberculosis TCR-alpha repertoires lay closer to GMM-specific TCRs than IGRA-negative controls, suggesting clonal expansion.

Sequencing was performed with immunoSEQ multiplex PCR; in TCRdb, only in-frame clones are kept and a portion is missing. This sample has tens of thousands of clones, with roughly 96% found just once. Germline V gene data show CDR1 as MNHEY and CDR2 as SMNVEV (reference sequence). The CDR3 runs to 13 residues. The V and J ends lost 4 bases and 4 bases, in that order; junction bases with no gene match: 3. The TCR comes from a donor between 10 and 35 years old with latent tuberculosis or without tuberculosis infection. Sequences were obtained from PBMCs. The chain couples TRBV27 to TRBJ1-1; 7 nucleotides align to TRBD1. CDR3 coding DNA: TGTGCCAGCAGTTCAGGGACAGTCACTGAAGCTTTCTTT. Amino acids: CASSSGTVTEAFF.